This entry describes one TCR beta chain. The treatment: some 20 received Ad26.COV2.S at low or high dose, single or two shots; 5 received placebo; per-sample allocation not given. Collection of the samples took place on day 63 after the first injection of vaccine or placebo. The data stem from a study of Ad26.COV2.S vaccination and SARS-CoV-2 variants. The germline CDR1 and CDR2 sequences are SGHRS and YFSETQ. V was clipped by 4 bases and J by 1 base; unmatched bases: 3. CDR3 size: 15 residues. Sequencing used immunoSEQ multiplex PCR; TCRdb keeps in-frame clones, though not all of them. This sample has about 350,000 clones; 80% to 90% occur once, and the top ten carry less than 4%.

The chain couples TRBV5-1 to TRBJ2-2; TRBD2 matches at 8 bases. The clonotype was recovered from a person between 18 and 60 years old who received the Ad26.COV2.S COVID-19 vaccine or a placebo. This material consisted of peripheral blood, taken in a trial of Ad26.COV2.S vaccine versus placebo. CDR3 amino acids: CASSPLAGNTGELFF. Here the CDR3 DNA reads TGCGCCAGCAGCCCTCTAGCGGGGAACACCGGGGAGCTGTTTTTT.